The sequence of this TCR beta chain was determined in a study of early T cells in non-severe SARS-CoV-2 infection. CDR3 length: 15 residues. V lost 5 bases to trimming and J lost 2 bases, with 17 bases between them. Germline V gene lookup returns CDR1 SGHRS and CDR2 YFSETQ. TCRdb analysed the 5' RACE reads with MiXCR anew, one entry per CDR3 protein. The table records 50,000 or so distinct CDR3 sequences, roughly 13% of them present only once. Sequences were obtained from whole blood. V and J are TRBV5-1 and TRBJ2-7, with a possible D match to TRBD2 (5 bases). The sequence was collected from an adult who was a healthcare worker with PCR-confirmed SARS-CoV-2 infection or an uninfected control (not recorded which). CDR3 DNA sequence: TGCGCCAGCAGACCTACGGGGTCCGACACCTACGAGCAGTACTTC. Its translation is CASRPTGSDTYEQYF.